The clone carrying this T cell receptor (beta chain) was observed a single time. Its target is not known. TCRdb's table, derived via immunoSEQ multiplex PCR, lists solely in-frame clones and lacks some. The profile shows some 50,000 clones, roughly four fifths of them singletons. It was after approximately 11 days of culture that CD4+ T cells were isolated. The data belong to a study of vaccination effects on CD4 cells after COVID-19. Findings and limits, study-wide: Early post-infection timepoints were missing from the study, which also had few convalescent patients.

The CDR3 contains 15 residues. The V and J ends lost 1 base and 6 bases respectively, with 11 bases between them. Germline CDR1 reads KGHDR; CDR2 reads SFDVKD. This sequence originates from a human donor who had a prior SARS-CoV-2 infection. The sample here was CD4+ T cells from PBMCs cultured without peptide, taken before COVID-19 vaccination. This sequence joins TRBV24-1 and TRBJ2-2; D is possibly TRBD1 (6 bases). The CDR3 DNA reads as TGTGCCACCAGTGATTTACAGGGATTCGCCGGGGAGCTGTTTTTT. This encodes CATSDLQGFAGELFF.